The T cell receptor beta chain described here comes from a study of blood T cell repertoires in COVID-19 (dated by TCRdb to 2020 to 2021). Regarding the study in general: The collaborator samples originated in the United States, Italy and Spain and spanned the acute and convalescent phases of COVID-19. Subjects who had been exposed to COVID-19, were actively infected with it, or had recovered from it provided the deeply sampled blood TCRbeta repertoires that made up the dataset. The sample metadata nearly always contained a de-identified subject ID, COVID-19 status, age in years and sex. The prospective study material was composed of cDNA or gDNA derived from T cells, B-cell-depleted T cells, or PBMCs. Samples came from the ongoing ImmuneRACE study (first 160 participants) plus 1,254 subjects from 6 global collaborators. The repertoires were released in a freely available public database meant as a resource for research on the immune response to SARS-CoV-2. HLA class I and class II types, where available, came from metadata supplied by the sample provider rather than from assay-based typing. The study at large found these results: The amount of clinical and demographic metadata varied by source and participant and was provided uncurated.

Trimming removed 5 bases from V and 1 base from J; the gene matches leave 1 base unexplained. The CDR3 spans 13 residues, from the cysteine through the phenylalanine. Only CDR3 DNA is held: 39 bases, read in frame from base 1. According to the germline V gene (reference sequence), CDR1 reads LNHDA and CDR2 reads SQIVND. The collaborating institutions used their own protocols to collect whole blood in K2EDTA tubes. Collaborator samples were shipped for TCRbeta analysis as frozen whole blood, isolated PBMCs, or DNA extracted from either sample type. The immunoSEQ Assay, a bias-controlled multiplex PCR, was used to amplify TCRbeta CDR3 regions from genomic DNA. On the authors' methods: Nucleated cell counts per sample were estimated from amplification of reference gene primers within the assay. To quantify the absolute abundance of each unique TCRbeta CDR3 rearrangement, sequence reads were collapsed and filtered. For each sample, productive Simpson clonality was calculated by taking the square root of Simpson's diversity index across productive rearrangements. Entries here come from immuneACCESS through TCRdb and include only in-frame sequences with V and J called. Some clones fail to appear in such tables; in the studies checked, an unresolved V gene covers under half of the shortfall, and the cause of the remainder is unknown. V and J calls and clone size are copied from that table; D and trimming were computed from the DNA. Present in this sample are fewer than 110,000 clones, 87% of which were seen just once. Jointly, the top ten make up approximately 6.2% of the sample.

With regard to this clone: Its antigen is currently not known. There are no base qualities to consult, and no much larger clone falls within one base.

The sequenced sample was peripheral blood. The chain links TRBV19 with TRBJ1-1; 7 bases in the junction line up with TRBD1. This clonotype was sampled from a human donor in a cohort sampled during active COVID-19. The CDR3 corresponds to CASSRDRNTEAFF. The bases are TGTGCCAGTAGTCGGGACAGGAACACTGAAGCTTTCTTT.